This T cell receptor beta chain appears in the sequencing data of a study of T cell repertoires in cytomegalovirus infection. Across the study: Matching HLA type, along with CMV infection, was indicated by public TCR beta signatures.

Ten or more counts support this clonotype. No antigen is known for it. Overall study results and limits: Identification of carriers of CMV plus the relevant HLA was performed using cumulative public TCR beta family frequency. The ex vivo response showed dominance by HLA-C-restricted CMV-specific TCR beta clonotypes.

Germline CDR1 and CDR2: SQVTM and ANQGSEA. V lost 4 bases to trimming and J lost 11 bases, with 14 bases between them. The CDR3 contains 11 residues. A single record per CDR3 protein comes from TCRdb applying MiXCR to the reads. This table holds just under 300,000 distinct CDR3 sequences, around 9.6% found once. This receptor was obtained from a human donor in good health (CMV status not recorded). Some clones in this sample may be carry-over from other donors' samples. The source material was PBMCs. The chain employs TRBV29-1 and TRBJ1-1; D unclear. Written as DNA, the CDR3 is TGCAGCGTTGCCATCCTAGAGAGGGCTTTCTTT. Translating gives CSVAILERAFF.